The 28 T cell receptor beta chains in this list originate from one sample, sequenced in a study of blood T cell repertoires in COVID-19. Sequenced by immunoSEQ multiplex PCR; TCRdb stores in-frame clones only, minus some. The data show tens of thousands of clones, roughly four fifths seen once. Material: peripheral blood. The receptor source for this set is a man of 80 years or more with acute or convalescent COVID-19.

The V call is TRBV9, the J call TRBJ1-4, with D possibly TRBD1 on 6 matching bases. The germline V gene has CDR1 SGDLS and CDR2 YYNGEE. CDR3 length: 17 residues. Trimming removed 4 bases at V and 6 bases at J, with 22 bases between. Written as DNA, the CDR3 is TGTGCCAGCAGCCAAACAGGGTTCAACCAGGGGTATGAAAAACTGTTTTTT. Translating it yields CASSQTGFNQGYEKLFF.

The chain has TRBV6-2 or TRBV6-3 and TRBJ1-5; no clear D gene. CDR1 is MNHEY and CDR2 is SVGEGT in the germline V gene. V lost 6 bases and J lost 6, with 12 bases in between. This CDR3 region has 13 residues. CDR3 loop: CASSLGSFQPQHF. As DNA, the CDR3 is TGTGCCAGCAGCCTTGGCAGTTTTCAGCCCCAGCATTTT.

This clone was observed a handful of times. The V call is TRBV10-3, the J call TRBJ2-1; no clear D gene. The V and J ends lost 5 bases and 6 bases respectively, with 5 bases between them. The CDR3 extends over 11 amino acids. CDR1 ENHRY and CDR2 SYGVKD come from the germline V gene. The CDR3 loop is CAISLGNEQFF. Written as DNA, the CDR3 is TGTGCCATCAGTCTCGGCAATGAGCAGTTCTTC.

A single count supports this clone. This sequence joins TRBV5-6 and TRBJ2-1; 15 nucleotides line up with TRBD2. Germline V gene sequence: CDR1 SGHDT, CDR2 YYEEEE. V trimming: 3 bases; J trimming: 7 bases; junction bases outside the gene matches: 5. There are 16 residues in the CDR3. The CDR3 sequence is CASSSAGTSGGNEQFF. The DNA for the CDR3 is TGTGCCAGCAGCTCCGCCGGGACTAGCGGGGGGAATGAGCAGTTCTTC.

The table lists this clone with a count of one. The chain is built from TRBV2 and TRBJ1-2; 7 bases map to TRBD1. CDR3 length equals 13 residues. Trimming took 6 bases from V and 4 from J; bases not matched to a gene: 5. The germline V gene has CDR1 SNHLY and CDR2 FYNNEI. CDR3 in amino acids: CASRRDSSYGYTF. In DNA form, the CDR3 reads TGTGCCAGCAGGCGGGACAGTAGCTATGGCTACACCTTC.

The chain couples TRBV7-8 to TRBJ1-2, with D hard to call. V lost 1 base and J 8 bases, leaving 5 bases between the germline ends. This CDR3 spans 11 amino acids. Germline V gene data show CDR1 as SGHVS and CDR2 as FQNEAQ. The CDR3 here is CASSLGRGYTF. In DNA form, the CDR3 reads TGTGCCAGCAGCTTAGGGAGAGGCTACACCTTC.

This rearrangement joins TRBV4-2 to TRBJ1-4; TRBD1 aligns across 8 bases. Germline CDR1 is LGHNA and CDR2 is YNFKEQ. The ends lost 0 bases at V and 11 bases at J; junction bases unmatched: 14. The CDR3 covers 17 residues. In DNA form, the CDR3 reads TGTGCCAGCAGCCAAGAGGCCGGGGGCAGGGGGCTGGAGAAACTGTTTTTT. It translates to CASSQEAGGRGLEKLFF.

V usage is TRBV2 and J usage is TRBJ1-2; TRBD1 is a possible D gene (6 bases). The V and J ends lost 8 bases and 4 bases respectively, with 17 bases between them. This CDR3 comprises 14 residues. Germline CDR1 and CDR2: SNHLY and FYNNEI. The CDR3, as DNA: TGTGCCAGCCGGGGGGCGGTAGAGCGCTATGGCTACACCTTC. Amino acids: CASRGAVERYGYTF.

The CDR3 DNA reads TGTGCCAGCAGTTTAATAGCGACCTCCTACAATGAGCAGTTCTTC. Amino acids: CASSLIATSYNEQFF. V gene TRBV28 combines with J gene TRBJ2-1, with D perhaps TRBD2 (5 bases). This CDR3 spans 15 amino acids. The germline CDR1 and CDR2 sequences are MDHEN and SYDVKM. The ends were cut back, 2 bases at V and 0 bases at J, with 8 bases in the middle.

This chain joins TRBV18 and TRBJ2-5; 7 bases map to TRBD1. The V and J ends lost 1 base and 4 bases, in that order; junction bases with no gene match: 3. Germline V gives CDR1 KGHSH, CDR2 LQKENI. The CDR3 sequence is 14 residues long. The CDR3 nucleotides read TGTGCCAGCTCACCACGACAGGGTACAGAGACCCAGTACTTC. This gives the protein CASSPRQGTETQYF.

V is TRBV18 and J is TRBJ1-2; 11 bases map to TRBD1. The CDR3 spans 15 residues. The junction had 2 bases not matched to a gene; V was cut back by 3 bases and J by 2 bases. Germline CDR1 and CDR2: KGHSH and LQKENI. DNA of the CDR3: TGTGCCAGCTCACCCCGGACAGGGGGCAACTATGGCTACACCTTC. It specifies CASSPRTGGNYGYTF.

This chain connects TRBV4-1 to TRBJ2-1; D perhaps matches TRBD1 (6 bases). Germline V gene data show CDR1 as MGHRA and CDR2 as YSYEKL. The CDR3 is 16 residues long. Trimming took 3 bases from V and 5 from J, leaving 17 bases between them. In DNA form, the CDR3 reads TGCGCCAGCAGCCAGGTCAGGGGTAGTATGGACAATGAGCAGTTCTTC. Encoded protein: CASSQVRGSMDNEQFF.

Many counts were recorded for this clone. The chain is built from TRBV6-7 and TRBJ2-7, with a weak D call TRBD1 (6 bases). TRBV6-7 is recorded as an ORF, its role being uncertain. The CDR3 extends over 20 amino acids. V gave up 0 bases and J gave up 5 bases, with 29 bases separating them. The CDR3 DNA sequence: TGTGCCAGCAGTTACTCGACCCCTCCAATAATACAATCAGGGGAGCACGAGCAGTACTTC. Amino acids: CASSYSTPPIIQSGEHEQYF.

The V and J genes are TRBV3-1 (or the pseudogene TRBV3-2) and TRBJ2-5, with TRBD1 as a possible D gene (7 bases). The CDR3 length is 16 residues. Trimming stripped 1 base from V and 4 bases from J, with 16 bases between. In germline, CDR1 is LGHDT, CDR2 YNNKEL (reference sequence). The DNA of the CDR3 is TGTGCCAGCAGCCAAGTGGCAGGGGGGCTCGGAGAGACCCAGTACTTC. Translating it yields CASSQVAGGLGETQYF.

The sample holds one count of this clone. The V gene is TRBV5-1, the J gene TRBJ2-7, with 11 bases that match TRBD2. The CDR3 has 14 amino acids. Per the germline V gene, CDR1 is SGHRS and CDR2 is YFSETQ. Trimming took 0 bases from V and 9 from J; bases not matched to a gene: 5. The CDR3 DNA follows: TGCGCCAGCAGCTTGGGTAGCGGGGGGGCCTCGCAGTACTTC. Translated, it gives CASSLGSGGASQYF.

The rearrangement uses TRBV12-2 and TRBJ1-4; TRBD1, the table's D call, was not compared with the DNA. TRBV12-2 is a recognized pseudogene. The CDR3 loop spans 17 amino acids. The CDR3 nucleotides are TGTGCAAGTCGCTTACAGGCACAGACAGGGGAGACTGAAAAACTGTTTTTT. Its protein is CASRLQAQTGETEKLFF.

The chain employs TRBV3-1 (or the pseudogene TRBV3-2) and TRBJ1-5; the D gene is possibly TRBD1 (5 bases). V was clipped by 1 base and J by 6 bases, with 10 bases between them. This CDR3 has 14 amino acids. CDR1 and CDR2 (germline): LGHDT, YNNKEL (reference sequence). CDR3 residues: CASSQGGFGQPQHF. CDR3 DNA sequence: TGTGCCAGCAGCCAAGGGGGCTTTGGTCAGCCCCAGCATTTT.

The rearrangement links TRBV5-1 to TRBJ2-2; 10 bases line up with TRBD2. After removal of 4 bases from V and 4 bases from J, the junction contained 4 bases not matched to a gene. The V gene's germline CDR1 is SGHRS and CDR2 YFSETQ. The CDR3 is 15 residues long. CDR3 DNA: TGCGCCAGCAGCCTCTTAGCGGGGGGCACCGGGGAGCTGTTTTTT. Translating gives CASSLLAGGTGELFF. Together with reference TRBV5-1 and TRBJ2-2, the CDR3 gives the full variable domain: KAGVTQTPRYLIKTRGQQVTLSCSPISGHRSVSWYQQTPGQGLQFLFEYFSETQRNKGNFPGRFSGRQFSNSRSEMNVSTLELGDSALYLCASSLLAGGTGELFFGEGSRLTVL.

The genes are TRBV27 and TRBJ1-2; perhaps TRBD1 as D (5 bases). CDR3 length: 15 amino acids. CDR1 and CDR2 from the germline V gene are MNHEY and SMNVEV (reference sequence). The V and J ends lost 4 bases and 6 bases respectively, with 18 bases between them. CDR3 region: CASSSYTGGNDGYTF. The CDR3 region has the DNA TGTGCCAGCAGTTCCTATACGGGGGGTAATGATGGCTACACCTTC.

J is TRBJ2-7 and V is TRBV11-3; a possible D gene is TRBD2 (6 bases). This CDR3 has 15 residues. The V gene's germline CDR1 is SGHNT and CDR2 YENEEA. Trimming pared 3 bases from V and 2 bases from J, leaving 14 bases between. CDR3 nucleotides: TGTGCCAGCAGCTTTCTGGGCGGGGTGGCCTACGAGCAGTACTTC. Translation: CASSFLGGVAYEQYF.

As DNA, the CDR3 is TGTGCCACCAAAGCCGGGACAGGGGACACCGGGGAGCTGTTTTTT. Residues: CATKAGTGDTGELFF. The chain combines TRBV19 with TRBJ2-2; TRBD1 matches at 10 bases. Germline CDR1 and CDR2: LNHDA and SQIVND (reference sequence). This CDR3 contains 15 residues. V lost 10 bases, J lost 3 bases, and 8 bases stayed unmatched.

V gene TRBV11-1 combines with J gene TRBJ2-3, with D hard to call. This CDR3 contains 14 residues. Germline CDR1 SGHAT, CDR2 FQDESV (reference sequence). The V end lost 0 bases, the J end lost 4 bases, and 8 bases lay between the germline ends. CDR3 nucleotides: TGTGCCAGCAGCTTAGCGTTTATTGCAGATACGCAGTATTTT. It codes for CASSLAFIADTQYF.

This chain joins TRBV18 and TRBJ2-2; 10 bases line up with TRBD1. CDR3 length: 14 residues. Germline trimming cut 2 bases from V and 11 bases from J; bases unmatched to any gene: 5. Germline CDR1 and CDR2: KGHSH and LQKENI. The CDR3 region is CASSPGQGVGELFF. In nucleotides, the CDR3 is TGTGCCAGCTCACCAGGACAGGGGGTCGGCGAGCTGTTTTTT. Full variable domain (rest looked up from reference TRBV18 and TRBJ2-2): NAGVMQNPRHLVRRRGQEARLRCSPMKGHSHVYWYRQLPEEGLKFMVYLQKENIIDESGMPKERFSAEFPKEGPSILRIQQVVRGDSAAYFCASSPGQGVGELFFGEGSRLTVL.

The chain couples TRBV2 to TRBJ2-7; 9 bases match TRBD1. Germline values: CDR1 SNHLY, CDR2 FYNNEI. The CDR3 is 14 residues long. V lost 7 bases to trimming and J lost 4 bases; unmatched junction nucleotides: 8. CDR3 nucleotides: TGTGCCAGCAAGCGGGACAGGGACAATTACGAGCAGTACTTC. Its translation is CASKRDRDNYEQYF.

The chain employs TRBV5-1 and TRBJ1-1; tentative D call: TRBD1 (6 bases). The germline V gene has CDR1 SGHRS and CDR2 YFSETQ. CDR3 size: 17 residues. With 1 base removed from V and 0 bases from J, the gap between germline ends came to 16 bases. CDR3 DNA: TGCGCCAGCAGCTTGAGTGGGGGGGCGCGGGTGAACACTGAAGCTTTCTTT. Encoded protein: CASSLSGGARVNTEAFF.

J is TRBJ1-1 and V is TRBV6-5; 7 positions match TRBD1. V trimming: 7 bases; J trimming: 7 bases; junction bases outside the gene matches: 12. CDR3 length equals 14 residues. The germline V gene encodes CDR1 MNHEY and CDR2 SVGAGI. The CDR3 DNA follows: TGTGCCAGCAATAACGGAAGGGGGCCTGGTGAAGCTTTCTTT. It encodes CASNNGRGPGEAFF.

The chain employs TRBV2 and TRBJ1-2; D uncertain. Germline values: CDR1 SNHLY, CDR2 FYNNEI. The CDR3 runs 15 residues. The V gene lost 8 bases and the J gene lost 2 bases, with 18 bases spanning the gap. DNA of the CDR3: TGTGCCAGCCTTAAAACAACATCACGCAACTATGGCTACACCTTC. Translation gives CASLKTTSRNYGYTF.

The chain combines TRBV6-2 or TRBV6-3 with TRBJ1-5; 7 positions match TRBD1. V shed 0 bases, J shed 4 bases, and the junction held 6 bases outside the gene matches. CDR1 and CDR2 from the germline V gene are MNHEY and SVGEGT. The CDR3 loop spans 16 amino acids. As DNA, the CDR3 is TGTGCCAGCAGTTACTCGACAGGGTTTAGTAATCAGCCCCAGCATTTT. Translating it yields CASSYSTGFSNQPQHF.